Below, 8 T cell receptor beta chains from the same sample are listed, as sequenced in a study of T cells in localized non-small cell lung cancer. The assay was immunoSEQ multiplex PCR, and TCRdb's table has in-frame clones only and misses some. The sample lists 10,000 to 15,000 clones, roughly 80% seen once, with 25% to 35% in the top ten. Sequenced material: peripheral blood, taken before any cancer treatment. These receptors originate from a male donor aged 60 or over with stage I squamous cell lung carcinoma.

V gene TRBV11-1 combines with J gene TRBJ2-5, with 14 bases identical to TRBD2. Germline V lookup: CDR1 SGHAT, CDR2 FQDESV (reference sequence). There are 16 residues in the CDR3. V gave up 5 bases and J gave up 2 bases; unmatched junction bases: 4. CDR3 in DNA: TGTGCCAGCAGCCCCGGGACTAGCGGGAGACAAGAGACCCAGTACTTC. It is translated as CASSPGTSGRQETQYF.

J is TRBJ1-3 and V is TRBV28; a weak D match, TRBD1 (6 bases). Germline values: CDR1 MDHEN, CDR2 SYDVKM. CDR3 length equals 18 residues. The V and J ends lost 3 bases and 3 bases respectively, with 21 bases between them. The CDR3 loop is CASSLPPDRGRFGNTIYF. The CDR3 DNA follows: TGTGCCAGCAGTTTGCCTCCGGACAGAGGCCGGTTTGGAAACACCATATATTTT.

This sequence joins TRBV5-1 and TRBJ2-7; 7 bases match TRBD2. J lost 0 bases, V lost 4 bases, and 1 base had no gene match. Germline V gene data show CDR1 as SGHRS and CDR2 as YFSETQ. This CDR3 is 13 amino acids long. The CDR3 region is CASSRTSSYEQYF. CDR3 DNA sequence: TGCGCCAGCAGCCGGACTAGCTCCTACGAGCAGTACTTC.

This chain connects TRBV9 to TRBJ1-2, with TRBD1 identical over 8 bases. Germline-derived CDR1 and CDR2 are SGDLS and YYNGEE. The CDR3 is made up of 15 amino acids. V lost 2 bases, J lost 4 bases, and 7 bases stayed unmatched. Here the CDR3 reads CASSVSGGDFYGYTF. Here the CDR3 DNA reads TGTGCCAGCAGCGTCTCAGGGGGCGATTTCTATGGCTACACCTTC.

The V gene is TRBV11-2, the J gene TRBJ1-3, with TRBD1 matching 7 bases. Germline CDR1 and CDR2: SGHAT and FQNNGV. J lost 0 bases, V lost 8 bases, and 7 bases had no gene match. The CDR3 is 15 residues long. The CDR3 DNA follows: TGTGCCAGCCGCCCGGGACAGTCCTCTGGAAACACCATATATTTT. This gives the protein CASRPGQSSGNTIYF.

The genes are TRBV2 and TRBJ2-7; TRBD1 matches at 9 bases. Germline V gene sequence: CDR1 SNHLY, CDR2 FYNNEI. CDR3 length equals 14 residues. Trimming removed 7 bases from V and 3 bases from J; junction bases left unmatched: 7. The CDR3 sequence: CASIPGTGFYEQYF. The CDR3 DNA is TGTGCCAGCATCCCCGGGACAGGGTTCTACGAGCAGTACTTC.

V usage is TRBV19 and J usage is TRBJ2-7, with TRBD2 matching over 7 bases. Trimming took 3 bases from V and 4 from J; bases not matched to a gene: 6. The germline V gene has CDR1 LNHDA and CDR2 SQIVND (reference sequence). This CDR3 has 14 residues. The CDR3 is CASSIREAYYEQYF. The CDR3 region has the DNA TGTGCCAGTAGTATCCGGGAGGCCTATTACGAGCAGTACTTC.

The chain employs TRBV7-9 and TRBJ2-5, with D unresolved. V was shortened by 2 bases and J by 1 base, with 11 bases between the two germline ends. The CDR3 covers 15 residues. Germline-derived CDR1 and CDR2 are SEHNR and FQNEAQ (reference sequence). The CDR3 loop is CASSLSVSSQETQYF. The CDR3 coding sequence is TGTGCCAGCAGCTTAAGTGTTAGTTCCCAAGAGACCCAGTACTTC.